This entry is about one T cell receptor beta chain. The data were taken from a study of cytomegalovirus exposure and HLA in healthy donors. Between the trimmed V and J ends, which lost 4 bases and 10 bases, there was a span of 20 bases. This CDR3 region has 16 residues. Per germline, CDR1 LGHNA and CDR2 YSLEER. Researchers ran the PCR with 60 Vbeta and 13 Jbeta primers. The protocol was immunoSEQ multiplex PCR, while the TCRdb copy is restricted to in-frame clones and leaves out a portion. The sample data list 150,000 to 200,000 clones. The source is a woman aged 60-70 years in good health and CMV-seronegative. This sequence joins TRBV4-3 and TRBJ1-6; D uncertain. Material for sequencing was PBMCs. Here the CDR3 DNA reads TGCGCCAGCAGCCTCTTCGCGCGGGTGATGGAATCACCCCTCCACTTT. Amino acid sequence: CASSLFARVMESPLHF.